This record covers a single T cell receptor (beta chain). The sample comes from a study of monozygotic twins with cystic fibrosis. Profiling relied on immunoSEQ multiplex PCR, and the TCRdb table lists in-frame clones only, not all of them. The sample contains 30,000 to 35,000 clones, approximately 97% of which appear only once. V gave up 7 bases and J gave up 1 base, with 11 bases separating them. The CDR3 loop spans 15 amino acids. CDR1 and CDR2 from the germline V gene are MNHEY and SVGAGI. This chain joins TRBV6-5 and TRBJ2-6; D might be TRBD2 (6 bases). The receptor was derived from a girl aged 2 to 10 with cystic fibrosis. The sample consisted of blood. The CDR3 sequence is CASTIRGSGANVLTF. The DNA of the CDR3 is TGTGCCAGCACCATTCGGGGGTCTGGGGCCAACGTCCTGACTTTC.